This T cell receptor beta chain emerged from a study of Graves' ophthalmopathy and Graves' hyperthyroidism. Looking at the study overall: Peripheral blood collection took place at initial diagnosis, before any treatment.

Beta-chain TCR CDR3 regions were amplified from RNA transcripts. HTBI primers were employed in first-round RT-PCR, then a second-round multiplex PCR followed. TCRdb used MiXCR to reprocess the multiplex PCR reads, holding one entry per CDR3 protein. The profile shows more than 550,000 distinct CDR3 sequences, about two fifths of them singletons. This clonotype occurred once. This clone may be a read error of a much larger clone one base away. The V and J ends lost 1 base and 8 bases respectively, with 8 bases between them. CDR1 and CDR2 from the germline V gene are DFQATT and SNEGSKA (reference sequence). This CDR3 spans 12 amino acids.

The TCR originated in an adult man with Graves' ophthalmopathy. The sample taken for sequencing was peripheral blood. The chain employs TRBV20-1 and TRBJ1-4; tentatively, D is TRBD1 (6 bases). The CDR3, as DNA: TGCAGTGCTAGAGGGCAGGGGGAAAAACTGTTTTTT. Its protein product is CSARGQGEKLFF.